This TCR beta chain was found in a study of cytomegalovirus exposure and HLA in healthy donors. The donors were in the roughly 110-subject validation cohort, distinct from the 666-subject first cohort. TCRdb keeps only in-frame clones here, not all; method: immunoSEQ multiplex PCR. The sample carries tens of thousands of clones, roughly 83% recorded once. This clone has only a few counts. Its antigen is not known. V was trimmed by 1 base and J by 15 bases, leaving 20 bases between them. The CDR3 has 14 amino acids. Germline V gives CDR1 SGHDT, CDR2 YYEEEE. Findings and limits, study-wide: CMV antigen specificity of three CMV-associated chains was confirmed in vitro. The listing of fewer than 200 TCR beta chains classed them as cytomegalovirus-associated. Later, an analysis found that TCR clusters from the first cohort tended to co-occur in the roughly 110 validation repertoires.

The specimen sequenced was PBMCs. V is TRBV5-6 and J is TRBJ2-1, with a possible D match to TRBD1 (5 bases). The clonotype was recovered from a woman between 18 and 29 years old in good health and CMV-seropositive. CDR3 amino acids: CASSLRGGQGEGFF. The CDR3, as DNA: TGTGCCAGCAGCTTGCGCGGTGGGCAGGGTGAAGGGTTCTTC. The whole variable domain, filled in from reference TRBV5-6 and TRBJ2-1, reads DAGVTQSPTHLIKTRGQQVTLRCSPKSGHDTVSWYQQALGQGPQFIFQYYEEEERQRGNFPDRFSGHQFPNYSSELNVNALLLGDSALYLCASSLRGGQGEGFFGPGTRLTVL.